This T cell receptor (beta chain) emerged from a study of early T cells in non-severe SARS-CoV-2 infection. Study-level points and caveats: Using VDJdb, the matching emphasized anti-spike CD8 responses while missing private and CD4 specificities.

This clonotype came up many times. Its target is unknown. Germline V gives CDR1 LGHDT, CDR2 YNNKEL (reference sequence). Trimming stripped 3 bases from V and 4 bases from J, with 3 bases between. This CDR3 has 11 amino acids. TCRdb reprocessed the 5' RACE reads via MiXCR and lists one record per CDR3 protein. The table includes around 52,000 distinct CDR3 sequences, around 13% detected once. The chain is built from TRBV3-1 and TRBJ1-2, with D hard to call. The sequenced sample was whole blood. This TCR came from an adult who was a healthcare worker with PCR-confirmed SARS-CoV-2 infection or an uninfected control (not recorded which). CDR3: CASSHSYGYTF. In DNA, the CDR3 is TGTGCCAGCAGCCATAGCTATGGCTACACCTTC.